This TCR beta chain was obtained from a study of T-cell memory formation after mild COVID-19. Study-level findings and limits: The authors did not confirm SARS-CoV-2 specificity of second-wave clones peaking day 37. Prior to infection, memory already included some responding clones, suggesting cross-reactive memory joined. Of the contracting clones, CD4+ ones lay mainly in CM and EM, and CD8+ ones in EMRA.

In its sample, this clonotype was seen a few times. Its antigen is currently unknown. From the 5' RACE reads, TCRdb called clonotypes with MiXCR, one entry per CDR3 protein. The sample shows fewer than 500,000 distinct CDR3 sequences, roughly 23% of them seen only once. The TCR sequence derives from an adult woman who had mild COVID-19 (a few samples of this study predate the infection). Cell type and time point are not known. What was sequenced was PBMCs or a T cell subset sorted from them (not recorded which).

The chain's CDR3 is CSVVLWEGHTGELFF. The CDR3 DNA follows: TGCAGCGTTGTCTTATGGGAGGGACACACCGGGGAGCTGTTTTTT. This chain links TRBV29-1 with TRBJ2-2; 7 bases line up with TRBD2. Losses at the gene ends were 4 bases for V and 3 bases for J; bases not matched to a gene: 8. The CDR3 totals 15 residues. Germline CDR1 reads SQVTM; CDR2 reads ANQGSEA.